This is a list of T cell receptor beta chains from one sample in a study of cytomegalovirus exposure and HLA in healthy donors. Some clones are missing from TCRdb's copy, which holds only in-frame ones; the method was immunoSEQ multiplex PCR. Seen here are about 73,000 clones, about 87% observed once, and the top ten hold 3.8%. The sequenced sample consisted of PBMCs. All receptors come from a woman younger than 30 in good health and CMV-seropositive. Both conserved end residues are part of each CDR3. The order of the fields is clone size, J gene, V gene, D gene, CDR3 protein, CDR3 DNA. A D gene is named only where the DNA matches it firmly. Where a row states a size, it is once, few, many or the class of an expanded clone; other rows omit it.

clone size: NA; J gene: TRBJ1-1; V gene: TRBV29-1; D gene: NA; CDR3 protein: CSVNRADTEAFF; CDR3 DNA: TGCAGCGTAAACAGGGCCGACACTGAAGCTTTCTTT
clone size: few; J gene: TRBJ1-6; V gene: TRBV5-1; D gene: NA; CDR3 protein: CASSLGGGSPLHF; CDR3 DNA: TGCGCCAGCAGCTTGGGCGGAGGCTCACCCCTCCACTTT
clone size: NA; J gene: TRBJ1-2; V gene: TRBV2; D gene: TRBD1; CDR3 protein: CAVPGQGADYGYTF; CDR3 DNA: TGTGCCGTCCCGGGGCAGGGGGCTGACTATGGCTACACCTTC
clone size: NA; J gene: TRBJ2-2; V gene: TRBV19; D gene: NA; CDR3 protein: CASNPILTQNTGELFF; CDR3 DNA: TGTGCCAGTAATCCCATCCTGACACAGAACACCGGGGAGCTGTTTTTT
clone size: NA; J gene: TRBJ2-5; V gene: TRBV4-1; D gene: TRBD2; CDR3 protein: CASSQAHTSGSDQYF; CDR3 DNA: TGCGCCAGCAGCCAAGCCCACACTAGCGGGAGTGACCAGTACTTC
clone size: few; J gene: TRBJ2-3; V gene: TRBV15; D gene: TRBD2; CDR3 protein: CATSRERGGTDTQYF; CDR3 DNA: TGTGCCACCAGCAGAGAGCGGGGGGGCACAGATACGCAGTATTTT
clone size: NA; J gene: TRBJ2-5; V gene: TRBV2; D gene: NA; CDR3 protein: CASTGIQETQYF; CDR3 DNA: TGTGCCAGCACAGGGATACAAGAGACCCAGTACTTC
clone size: NA; J gene: TRBJ2-3; V gene: TRBV27; D gene: TRBD1; CDR3 protein: CASSWTGRTDTQYF; CDR3 DNA: TGTGCCAGCAGTTGGACAGGGCGCACAGATACGCAGTATTTT
clone size: NA; J gene: TRBJ2-1; V gene: TRBV5-1; D gene: TRBD2; CDR3 protein: CASSPQLAGDYNEQFF; CDR3 DNA: TGCGCCAGCAGCCCCCAACTAGCGGGGGACTACAATGAGCAGTTCTTC
clone size: NA; J gene: TRBJ1-3; V gene: TRBV29-1; D gene: TRBD1; CDR3 protein: CSVRGQGSSGNTIYF; CDR3 DNA: TGCAGCGTTCGCGGACAGGGGAGCTCTGGAAACACCATATATTTT
clone size: NA; J gene: TRBJ2-7; V gene: TRBV28; D gene: NA; CDR3 protein: CASSLGGTVSYEQYF; CDR3 DNA: TGTGCCAGCAGTTTAGGGGGGACTGTTTCCTACGAGCAGTACTTC
clone size: once; J gene: TRBJ2-5; V gene: TRBV9; D gene: NA; CDR3 protein: CASSTGFQETQYF; CDR3 DNA: TGTGCCAGCAGTACGGGATTCCAAGAGACCCAGTACTTC
clone size: NA; J gene: TRBJ2-3; V gene: TRBV2; D gene: TRBD1; CDR3 protein: CASSDRDRVPDTQYF; CDR3 DNA: TGTGCCAGCAGTGATCGGGACAGGGTCCCAGATACGCAGTATTTT
clone size: NA; J gene: TRBJ1-1; V gene: TRBV6-5; D gene: NA; CDR3 protein: CASSYGGLNTEAFF; CDR3 DNA: TGTGCCAGCAGTTACGGGGGGTTGAACACTGAAGCTTTCTTT
clone size: NA; J gene: TRBJ2-2; V gene: TRBV28; D gene: TRBD1; CDR3 protein: CASSRQGARDTGELFF; CDR3 DNA: TGTGCCAGCAGCCGACAGGGGGCGAGAGACACCGGGGAGCTGTTTTTT
clone size: NA; J gene: TRBJ2-7; V gene: TRBV6-6; D gene: TRBD2; CDR3 protein: CASSYLAGTYEQYF; CDR3 DNA: TGTGCCAGCAGTTACCTAGCGGGGACCTACGAGCAGTACTTC
clone size: NA; J gene: TRBJ1-5; V gene: TRBV6-5; D gene: NA; CDR3 protein: CASSDQAINQPQHF; CDR3 DNA: TGTGCCAGCAGTGACCAGGCGATCAATCAGCCCCAGCATTTT
clone size: NA; J gene: TRBJ1-5; V gene: TRBV15; D gene: NA; CDR3 protein: CATSSQGIGQPQHF; CDR3 DNA: TGTGCCACCAGCAGTCAGGGGATAGGGCAGCCCCAGCATTTT
clone size: few; J gene: TRBJ2-3; V gene: TRBV5-5; D gene: NA; CDR3 protein: CASSPGDTHTDTQYF; CDR3 DNA: TGTGCCAGCAGCCCAGGGGACACACACACAGATACGCAGTATTTT
clone size: NA; J gene: TRBJ2-3; V gene: TRBV2; D gene: TRBD2; CDR3 protein: CASRLAGDTDTQYF; CDR3 DNA: TGTGCCAGTCGACTAGCGGGAGACACAGATACGCAGTATTTT
clone size: NA; J gene: TRBJ2-2; V gene: TRBV28; D gene: TRBD2; CDR3 protein: CASSYPGLAGVMNTGELFF; CDR3 DNA: TGTGCCAGCAGTTATCCGGGACTAGCGGGAGTAATGAACACCGGGGAGCTGTTTTTT
clone size: NA; J gene: TRBJ2-7; V gene: TRBV10-3; D gene: TRBD1; CDR3 protein: CAISGGTGRSEQYF; CDR3 DNA: TGTGCCATCAGTGGGGGGACAGGGCGGTCCGAGCAGTACTTC
clone size: NA; J gene: TRBJ2-2; V gene: TRBV9; D gene: NA; CDR3 protein: CASSVGGSNTGELFF; CDR3 DNA: TGTGCCAGCAGCGTCGGGGGATCGAACACCGGGGAGCTGTTTTTT
clone size: NA; J gene: TRBJ2-7; V gene: TRBV11-2; D gene: TRBD2; CDR3 protein: CASTWTSGGEQYF; CDR3 DNA: TGTGCCAGCACCTGGACTAGCGGGGGGGAGCAGTACTTC
clone size: NA; J gene: TRBJ2-3; V gene: TRBV4-3; D gene: NA; CDR3 protein: CASSQDREDTQYF; CDR3 DNA: TGCGCCAGCAGCCAAGATAGGGAGGATACGCAGTATTTT
clone size: NA; J gene: TRBJ2-7; V gene: TRBV6-5; D gene: TRBD2; CDR3 protein: CASSYSASGGYEQYF; CDR3 DNA: TGTGCCAGCAGTTACTCGGCTAGCGGGGGGTACGAGCAGTACTTC
clone size: NA; J gene: TRBJ2-7; V gene: TRBV10-2; D gene: TRBD2; CDR3 protein: CASRAHGGGQDYEQYF; CDR3 DNA: TGCGCCAGCAGGGCGCACGGCGGGGGGCAGGACTACGAGCAGTACTTC
clone size: NA; J gene: TRBJ1-1; V gene: TRBV18; D gene: NA; CDR3 protein: CASSPLEGVNTEAFF; CDR3 DNA: TGTGCCAGCTCCCCTTTAGAGGGGGTGAACACTGAAGCTTTCTTT
clone size: NA; J gene: TRBJ1-2; V gene: TRBV6-5; D gene: NA; CDR3 protein: CASSFREGYGYTF; CDR3 DNA: TGTGCCAGCAGTTTCCGGGAGGGCTATGGCTACACCTTC
clone size: NA; J gene: TRBJ2-7; V gene: TRBV30; D gene: NA; CDR3 protein: CAWSWAFYEQYF; CDR3 DNA: TGTGCCTGGAGTTGGGCATTTTACGAGCAGTACTTC
clone size: NA; J gene: TRBJ2-7; V gene: TRBV14; D gene: TRBD1; CDR3 protein: CASSLDRTGLREQYF; CDR3 DNA: TGTGCCAGCAGCTTAGACAGGACAGGCTTGAGAGAGCAGTACTTC
clone size: NA; J gene: TRBJ2-2; V gene: TRBV6-5; D gene: NA; CDR3 protein: CASSYGGADTGELFF; CDR3 DNA: TGTGCCAGCAGTTACGGGGGGGCAGACACCGGGGAGCTGTTTTTT
clone size: NA; J gene: TRBJ2-6; V gene: TRBV2; D gene: NA; CDR3 protein: CASSVSYGANVLTF; CDR3 DNA: TGTGCCAGCAGTGTAAGCTACGGGGCCAACGTCCTGACTTTC
clone size: NA; J gene: TRBJ1-5; V gene: TRBV6-6; D gene: TRBD1; CDR3 protein: CASSYGDRAAQPQHF; CDR3 DNA: TGTGCCAGCAGTTACGGGGACAGGGCGGCTCAGCCCCAGCATTTT
clone size: NA; J gene: TRBJ2-3; V gene: TRBV29-1; D gene: NA; CDR3 protein: CSVVAADTDTQYF; CDR3 DNA: TGCAGCGTTGTCGCAGCGGACACAGATACGCAGTATTTT
clone size: NA; J gene: TRBJ1-2; V gene: TRBV6-5; D gene: NA; CDR3 protein: CASGQTLGGYTF; CDR3 DNA: TGTGCCAGCGGTCAGACTCTCGGGGGCTACACCTTC
clone size: NA; J gene: TRBJ2-7; V gene: TRBV28; D gene: TRBD2; CDR3 protein: CAVARTAFGLAGVGEQYF; CDR3 DNA: TGTGCCGTGGCGAGGACAGCTTTTGGACTAGCGGGAGTAGGCGAGCAGTACTTC
clone size: NA; J gene: TRBJ1-4; V gene: TRBV30; D gene: NA; CDR3 protein: CAWSVSGREKLFF; CDR3 DNA: TGTGCCTGGAGTGTTTCAGGGCGGGAAAAACTGTTTTTT
clone size: NA; J gene: TRBJ1-2; V gene: TRBV27; D gene: TRBD1; CDR3 protein: CASSVTGATLGYGYTF; CDR3 DNA: TGTGCCAGCAGTGTCACAGGGGCAACCCTTGGCTATGGCTACACCTTC
clone size: NA; J gene: TRBJ1-4; V gene: TRBV7-2; D gene: TRBD1; CDR3 protein: CASSPDRGRSEKLFF; CDR3 DNA: TGTGCCAGCAGCCCGGACAGGGGTAGGAGTGAAAAACTGTTTTTT
clone size: few; J gene: TRBJ2-6; V gene: TRBV2; D gene: TRBD1; CDR3 protein: CASGQGRGGANVLTF; CDR3 DNA: TGTGCCAGCGGACAGGGGCGTGGTGGGGCCAACGTCCTGACTTTC
clone size: NA; J gene: TRBJ1-6; V gene: TRBV2; D gene: NA; CDR3 protein: CASSVSYNSPLHF; CDR3 DNA: TGTGCCAGCTCGGTCTCCTATAATTCACCCCTCCACTTT
clone size: NA; J gene: TRBJ2-1; V gene: TRBV30; D gene: TRBD2; CDR3 protein: CAWSTGRPGFNEQFF; CDR3 DNA: TGTGCCTGGAGCACCGGGAGGCCGGGGTTCAATGAGCAGTTCTTC
clone size: NA; J gene: TRBJ1-1; V gene: TRBV7-9; D gene: NA; CDR3 protein: CASSFSQEPNTEAFF; CDR3 DNA: TGTGCCAGCAGCTTTAGTCAGGAACCAAACACTGAAGCTTTCTTT
clone size: NA; J gene: TRBJ2-7; V gene: TRBV11-2; D gene: TRBD2; CDR3 protein: CASSARGVWDEQYF; CDR3 DNA: TGTGCCAGCAGCGCCCGGGGGGTTTGGGACGAGCAGTACTTC
clone size: NA; J gene: TRBJ2-3; V gene: TRBV5-1; D gene: NA; CDR3 protein: CASSAGASYTDTQYF; CDR3 DNA: TGCGCCAGCAGCGCGGGGGCCTCCTACACAGATACGCAGTATTTT